This TCR beta chain was documented in a study of shared clonotypes between healthy human individuals. Study overall: Researchers drew samples from two women and three men aged 18 to 49.

Genomic DNA per cell subset filled all wells of several immunoSEQ plates. Method: immunoSEQ multiplex PCR; TCRdb's copy keeps in-frame clones and lacks some. Counted here are around 980,000 clones, around 78% occurring once; the ten biggest clones make up 0.55% to 0.7%. This CDR3 is built from 13 residues. Germline CDR1 and CDR2: SEHNR and FQNEAQ (reference sequence). V dropped 3 bases and J dropped 7 bases, with 10 bases sitting between them. To note about this clone: Its cognate antigen is unknown.

Study results and caveats: Sharing of clonotypes among donors was expected to vary with sequencing depth.

This clonotype was obtained from a man between 18 and 29 years old in good health. Some clones in this sample may be carry-over from other donors' samples. Sequenced material: memory CD4+ T cells from PBMCs. Subset: CD45RA-negative fraction. The rearrangement joins TRBV7-9 to TRBJ1-5, with no clear D. The CDR3, as DNA: TGTGCCAGCAGCTTCACCGATTCACAGCCCCAGCATTTT. Amino acid sequence: CASSFTDSQPQHF.